The clone carrying this T cell receptor (beta chain) was seen a handful of times. Its specificity is unknown. The CDR3 is made up of 13 amino acids. Germline V CDR1 and CDR2: MNHNS, SASEGT. The V end was cut by 4 bases, the J end by 5 bases, with 11 bases between. These data originate in a study of T cells after yellow fever vaccination. TCR cDNA was made by 5'RACE template switching, adding a universal primer site and UMIs. Using its own MiXCR run on the 5' RACE reads, TCRdb lists one record per CDR3 protein. The repertoire holds 450,000 to 600,000 distinct CDR3 sequences, with 17% as singletons. Study-wide points: CD4 and CD8 compartments shared a small share of clonotypes.

The V call is TRBV6-1, the J call TRBJ1-1; D remains ambiguous. The sequence was obtained from a man aged 18 to 35 who received the YFV17D yellow fever vaccine. The input for sequencing was PBMCs, taken 4 to 5 days after the first yellow fever vaccination. The CDR3 loop is CASSVLVRTEAFF. The CDR3 DNA reads as TGTGCCAGCAGTGTTTTGGTTAGAACTGAAGCTTTCTTT.